A single sample gave rise to the 5 T cell receptor beta chains below, sequenced in a study of identical twins. A single record per CDR3 protein comes from TCRdb applying MiXCR to the 5' RACE reads. The data contain hundreds of thousands of distinct CDR3 sequences, 9% to 15% of them singletons. This sample also belongs to another study, concerning yellow fever vaccine responses in identical twins.

The sequencing input was PBMCs. These receptors were collected from a woman aged 18-29 years in good health.

This clonotype was picked up a small number of times. The chain recombines TRBV6-2 or TRBV6-3 with TRBJ2-1; 8 positions match TRBD2. V lost 6 bases and J lost 4; bases outside the gene matches: 8. Germline CDR1 MNHEY, CDR2 SVGEGT. This CDR3 has 15 amino acids. The CDR3 region has the DNA TGTGCCAGCAGGCCTCCGGGGGGGCGATACAATGAGCAGTTCTTC. It yields the protein CASRPPGGRYNEQFF.

This clonotype was seen more than once but under ten times. The chain couples TRBV7-2 to TRBJ1-2, with 10 bases matching TRBD1. CDR1 and CDR2 (germline): SGHTA, FQGNSA. V was clipped by 5 bases and J by 5 bases; unmatched bases: 8. The CDR3 contains 15 residues. Here the CDR3 reads CASSPPPGQGYGYTF. The CDR3 DNA is TGTGCCAGCAGCCCGCCGCCGGGACAGGGGTATGGCTACACCTTC.

This clonotype has more than one count but fewer than ten. This sequence joins TRBV20-1 and TRBJ1-5; D not resolved. Trimming shortened V by 2 bases and J by 0 bases, and 14 bases separated the two germline ends. Germline V CDR1 and CDR2: DFQATT, SNEGSKA (reference sequence). The CDR3 has 16 residues. The CDR3 is CSARSLGLYSNQPQHF. The CDR3 nucleotides read TGCAGTGCTAGAAGTTTAGGGCTCTATAGCAATCAGCCCCAGCATTTT.

The chain couples TRBV7-9 to TRBJ2-1; 8 bases align to TRBD2. Germline CDR1 SEHNR, CDR2 FQNEAQ (reference sequence). The CDR3 has 15 amino acids. With 1 base clipped from V and 6 bases from J, the junction kept 5 bases outside the gene matches. As DNA, the CDR3 is TGTGCCAGCAGCTTAGAGGTCGGGGGGGTCAATGAGCAGTTCTTC. This translates into CASSLEVGGVNEQFF.

This clonotype was observed at least ten times. CDR3 protein: CASTRQGSNYGYTF. The DNA of the CDR3 is TGTGCCAGCACCCGACAGGGAAGTAACTATGGCTACACCTTC. The V call is TRBV6-1, the J call TRBJ1-2; 7 bases agree with TRBD1. V shed 7 bases and J 1 base; nucleotides not matched to a gene: 6. Germline V gene sequence: CDR1 MNHNS, CDR2 SASEGT. The length of the CDR3 is 14 residues.